The rows below give T cell receptor beta chains drawn from one sample of a study of long-term antiretroviral therapy in people with HIV. Assay used: immunoSEQ multiplex PCR; TCRdb lists only in-frame clones, some missing. Seen here are approximately 37,000 clones, over 80% observed once, and the top ten hold roughly 5.8%. The specimen comprised unsorted PBMCs, sampled 1 year after starting antiretroviral therapy. These receptors all come from a man younger than 35 with HIV. Each CDR3 is given without its conserved first and last residue. Clone size, where shown, is once, few, many, or a class for clones that have expanded.

v_gene	j_gene	abundance	CDR3aa
TRBV7-7	TRBJ2-2	few	ASSLETSTGELF
TRBV5-5	TRBJ2-3	-	ASSLGDSSTDTQY
TRBV7-8	TRBJ2-5	-	ASSFGTGRETQY
TRBV18	TRBJ2-2	-	ASTRGQGAIGELF
TRBV5-5	TRBJ1-5	-	ASSLGQGKEPQH
TRBV14	TRBJ1-4	-	ASTPGTGAFNEKLF
TRBV6-1	TRBJ1-4	-	ASSVGQGNEKLF
TRBV9	TRBJ1-2	-	ASSVEDNYGYT
TRBV28	TRBJ2-1	-	ASRQGRVYNEQF
TRBV4-1	TRBJ2-7	few	ASSRGLAGTYEQY
TRBV27	TRBJ2-7	-	ASSLGAGNYEQY
TRBV18	TRBJ2-7	-	ASSPDRYEQY
TRBV2	TRBJ2-7	-	ASSDRGEREQY
TRBV5-1	TRBJ1-1	-	ASSQGQHTEAF
TRBV11-1	TRBJ2-1	-	ASSLEGENYNEQF
TRBV5-4	TRBJ1-5	-	ASSLRGSDQPQH
TRBV4-1	TRBJ1-1	-	ASSPTTGSLNTEAF
TRBV6-5	TRBJ1-4	few	ASSYTIGSKLEKLF
TRBV6-5	TRBJ1-2	-	ASSASGRFLGYT
TRBV4-1	TRBJ2-5	-	ASSRESRGETQY
TRBV7-9	TRBJ2-7	-	ASSFERDDDEQY
TRBV4-3	TRBJ1-4	-	ASGGTGAEKLF
TRBV4-2	TRBJ1-2	once	ASSQEGGGKANYGYT
TRBV5-1	TRBJ2-3	-	ASSNIGRAGQDTQY
TRBV29-1	TRBJ2-3	-	SVRNSGTPSTDTQY
TRBV28	TRBJ2-3	-	ASTVAGETDTQY
TRBV5-1	TRBJ2-1	-	ASSPTGSYNEQF
TRBV6-5	TRBJ1-1	-	ASSLGLNTEAF
TRBV25-1	TRBJ2-2	-	ASKSYANTGELF
TRBV14	TRBJ2-7	once	ASSPFDTPVYEQY
TRBV27	TRBJ1-5	-	ASSPRTVIGQPQH
TRBV7-2	TRBJ2-7	-	ASSFSLFYEQY
TRBV4-2	TRBJ2-1	-	ASSQGPGADEQF
TRBV19	TRBJ1-5	-	ASKALNRDFNQPQH
TRBV10-3	TRBJ2-7	-	AISESGEPYYEQY
TRBV7-3	TRBJ2-2	few	ASSLSGAGELF
TRBV5-8	TRBJ2-7	-	ASSLGRELDEQY
TRBV4-1	TRBJ1-1	-	ASSQEGTLNTEAF
TRBV6-5	TRBJ2-7	-	ASSGTGSSYEQY
TRBV5-4	TRBJ2-1	-	ASSPDRDEQF
TRBV4-3	TRBJ1-2	-	ASSQSREPTYGYT
TRBV7-6	TRBJ2-7	-	ASSFGQGEGSYEQY
TRBV29-1	TRBJ2-1	-	SVDSREGRVHNEQF
TRBV4-3	TRBJ2-7	few	ASSQDRTAGFDEQY
TRBV18	TRBJ1-2	-	ASSPKSQGSGYT
TRBV5-1	TRBJ2-7	-	ASSTWEGGPYEQY
TRBV5-1	TRBJ1-1	-	ASSLGLRNTEAF
TRBV5-1	TRBJ2-2	-	ASSLNTGELF
TRBV6-1	TRBJ1-2	-	ASSGTGDYGYT
TRBV9	TRBJ2-2	-	ASTPGEYVVGELF
TRBV27	TRBJ2-7	-	ASSALGTSGMYEQY
TRBV2	TRBJ2-7	-	ASSEEGQGTHEQY
TRBV5-1	TRBJ2-1	-	ASSFLQGRGPNFEQF
TRBV18	TRBJ1-1	-	ASSPWDRPNTEAF
TRBV15	TRBJ1-5	-	ATSRGVAPRGSNQPQH